These T cell receptor beta chains were read from a single sample in a study of cytomegalovirus exposure and HLA in healthy donors. Data came from immunoSEQ multiplex PCR; TCRdb stores just in-frame clones and leaves some out. The listing contains roughly 200,000 clones. Sequenced input: PBMCs. Receptors originate from a girl aged 2 to 10 in good health and CMV-seropositive. CDR3s leave out the opening cysteine and the closing phenylalanine or tryptophan.

CDR3 protein: ASSPTEVRGEDQPQH; CDR3 length: 15; V gene: TRBV18
CDR3 protein: ASSGREVPDTQY; CDR3 length: 12; V gene: TRBV5-1
CDR3 protein: ASSFGTSGSKEQF; CDR3 length: 13; V gene: TRBV5-1
CDR3 protein: ASSTSGRVTGELF; CDR3 length: 13; V gene: TRBV28
CDR3 protein: ASSQTSGATDTQY; CDR3 length: 13; V gene: TRBV6-5
CDR3 protein: ATSRGGTNYGYT; CDR3 length: 12; V gene: TRBV15
CDR3 protein: ASSVVLGGREKLF; CDR3 length: 13; V gene: TRBV9
CDR3 protein: SVAGLRDGYT; CDR3 length: 10; V gene: TRBV29-1
CDR3 protein: ASNLAGGPSAYEQY; CDR3 length: 14; V gene: TRBV7-9
CDR3 protein: ASSLVGAGYGYT; CDR3 length: 12; V gene: TRBV28
CDR3 protein: SVGGTGNTGELF; CDR3 length: 12; V gene: TRBV29-1
CDR3 protein: ATSREGNRRVLETQY; CDR3 length: 15; V gene: TRBV15
CDR3 protein: ASSLVVAGPYNEQF; CDR3 length: 14; V gene: TRBV11-2
CDR3 protein: ASSEFAGGNTIY; CDR3 length: 12; V gene: TRBV6-1
CDR3 protein: SGRGLDRAGTEAF; CDR3 length: 13; V gene: TRBV29-1
CDR3 protein: ASSLSKRGPYEQY; CDR3 length: 13; V gene: TRBV27
CDR3 protein: ATGQGTNEKLF; CDR3 length: 11; V gene: TRBV15
CDR3 protein: ASSRGRNQETQY; CDR3 length: 12; V gene: TRBV2
CDR3 protein: ASSLMGTVRAGELF; CDR3 length: 14; V gene: TRBV28
CDR3 protein: ASSLGQGKNIQY; CDR3 length: 12; V gene: TRBV5-1
CDR3 protein: ASTLTGISPEAF; CDR3 length: 12; V gene: TRBV19
CDR3 protein: ASSSTGTVLYEQY; CDR3 length: 13; V gene: TRBV7-2
CDR3 protein: ASGHREVWETQY; CDR3 length: 12; V gene: TRBV19
CDR3 protein: ASGSGVTNYGYT; CDR3 length: 12; V gene: TRBV9
CDR3 protein: ASSLESGGNTGELF; CDR3 length: 14; V gene: TRBV7-8
CDR3 protein: AISDRVNQETQY; CDR3 length: 12; V gene: TRBV10-3
CDR3 protein: ASSKDRPSGYT; CDR3 length: 11; V gene: TRBV2
CDR3 protein: ASSGPSGREGEQF; CDR3 length: 13; V gene: TRBV2
CDR3 protein: ASSLDPRGSQPQH; CDR3 length: 13; V gene: TRBV11-2
CDR3 protein: ASTSRNLEAF; CDR3 length: 10; V gene: TRBV28
CDR3 protein: SVEPGQGAKEQY; CDR3 length: 12; V gene: TRBV29-1